The T cell receptor (beta chain) described here comes from a study of STAT5B mutations in CD4+ large granular lymphocyte leukemia. Study information: Healthy donors showed HLA-associated enrichment of the CDR3 'QG' motif.

Control samples were healthy donors' buffy coats. The CDR3 runs 15 residues. The germline gives CDR1 MGHRA, CDR2 YSYEKL. V lost 2 bases to trimming and J lost 1 base, with 9 bases between them. Original processing notes: Productive clonotypes were detectable down to 2.59 x 10-5 frequency. Sequencing was performed with immunoSEQ multiplex PCR; in TCRdb, only in-frame clones are kept and a portion is missing. That table gives V, J and clone size, and the DNA gave D and trimming. The sample includes about 23,000 clones, around 80% of them seen just once. The sequenced material came from CD4+ T cells from blood buffy coats. The source of this sequence is a human donor in good health. The genes are TRBV4-1 and TRBJ1-3; D ambiguous. The DNA for the CDR3 is TGCGCCAGCAGCCAAAACATAGGGTCTGGAAACACCATATATTTT. As protein: CASSQNIGSGNTIYF.